Detailed here is one TCR beta chain. Its specificity is not known. The data belong to a study of T cell responses to AZD1222 COVID-19 vaccine. Study-level information: Some second doses came at about 4 weeks and others at about 12 weeks; these were pooled.

Measured with immunoSEQ multiplex PCR; TCRdb has only the in-frame clones, and not every one. Of 150,000 to 200,000 clones listed, 85% to 95% were seen once; the top ten hold 0.7% to 0.9%. General study results and limits: Mapped onto spike, vaccine-associated CD4 TCRs spanned it and were dominant at 160-218 and 743-854. Baseline seropositives among AZD1222 recipients totaled only six or seven.

V gave up 2 bases and J gave up 14 bases; unmatched junction bases: 18. Germline CDR1 is MNHEY and CDR2 is SVGEGT. The CDR3 spans 17 residues. The source of this sequence is an adult in good health. The sample consisted of peripheral blood, taken on day 0 of AZD1222 vaccination. This sequence joins TRBV6-2 or TRBV6-3 and TRBJ1-6; TRBD1 matches at 7 bases. CDR3 bases: TGTGCCAGCAGTTACCGTTTGACAGGGTTCCAATTGACGGCCCTCCACTTT. This gives the protein CASSYRLTGFQLTALHF.